This T cell receptor beta chain was recovered during a study of beta chain features in type 1 diabetes. Study summary: Healthy donors and patients showed comparable age, gender and cell yields. Overall study findings and caveats: Unsettled here was the matter of whether HLA type influences TCRB rearrangement.

This clone was seen a few times. Its antigen is currently unknown. Each of the CD4+ naive, central memory, regulatory and stem cell-like memory populations was sorted via CD45RO/CCR7/CD25/CD127/CD95/CD27. Purity above 95% was achieved in all sorted populations. The CDR3 totals 13 residues. Looked up from germline, CDR1 is LNHDA and CDR2 is SQIVND (reference sequence). Trimming stripped 7 bases from V and 4 bases from J, with 12 bases between. Isolated RNA was reverse transcribed in full, so expressed TCRB transcripts were sequenced. Produced via immunoSEQ multiplex PCR; TCRdb's table is partial and in-frame only. Of about 930,000 clones in the sample, under 20% were seen once.

The sample was naive CD4+ T cells from blood. The TCR sequence derives from a woman under 30 in good health. The chain combines TRBV19 with TRBJ2-3; D is uncertain. This CDR3 reads CASTLGPADTQYF. CDR3 bases: TGTGCCAGTACCTTAGGGCCTGCAGATACGCAGTATTTT.